This T cell receptor beta chain was recorded in a study of CD8+CD57+ T cells in acquired aplastic anemia. Overall study: The DNA of sorted CD4+ and CD8+ cells averaged roughly 3.2 ug. Broader study findings: No significant difference in CD8+ Simpson's diversity was found between patients and controls. It was found that twenty-nine CD8+ CDR3 sequences were shared between patients and controls.

Profiles of TCR beta VDJ and CDR3 were generated from a genomic DNA template. MiXCR, run by TCRdb on the reads, gives a single entry per CDR3 protein. The table includes about 220,000 distinct CDR3 sequences, 34% detected once. Germline CDR1 DFQATT, CDR2 SNEGSKA (reference sequence). The CDR3 contains 11 residues. V lost 6 bases and J lost 2, with 7 bases in between. This clonotype came up many times. Its antigen is unidentified. The gene calls are TRBV20-1 and TRBJ1-2; the D gene is possibly TRBD1 (5 bases). The sequenced material came from sorted CD4+, CD8+, or CD8+CD57+ T cells (not recorded which) from PBMCs. This clonotype was sampled from a human donor in good health, serving as a control. The CDR3 coding sequence is TGCAGTGCCAGACAGAACTATGGCTACACCTTC. This translates into CSARQNYGYTF.